The 9 T cell receptor beta chains given below trace back to one sample, sequenced in a study of shared clonotypes between healthy human individuals. Terminally differentiated effector memory CD45RA+ cells were left out of the naive CD8 fraction, which was CD45RO-negative and positively selected for CCR7. Sequenced by immunoSEQ multiplex PCR; TCRdb stores in-frame clones only, minus some. The top ten clones hold 0.9% to 1.4% of a sample with about 2 million clones, about 95% of them seen once. The sample taken for sequencing was naive CD8+ T cells sorted from blood. The receptors were sampled from a man younger than 30 in good health.

The V and J genes are TRBV28 and TRBJ1-1, with unresolved D. The germline V gene has CDR1 MDHEN and CDR2 SYDVKM. V lost 6 bases and J lost 2, with 10 bases in between. CDR3 length: 13 amino acids. The CDR3 region has the DNA TGTGCCAGCAGCCTCTCCGAAAACACTGAAGCTTTCTTT. Translated, it gives CASSLSENTEAFF.

The rearrangement joins TRBV29-1 to TRBJ1-1; 7 bases map to TRBD1. CDR1 is SQVTM and CDR2 is ANQGSEA in the germline V gene. J was trimmed by 2 bases and V by 7 bases; bases with no gene match: 10. This CDR3 has 14 residues. The CDR3 DNA follows: TGCAGCGCTATTGTCCGGGACAGTAACACTGAAGCTTTCTTT. It specifies CSAIVRDSNTEAFF.

The gene calls are TRBV9 and TRBJ2-1; D tentatively reads TRBD1 or TRBD2 (6 bases each). The germline CDR1 and CDR2 sequences are SGDLS and YYNGEE. V gave up 6 bases and J gave up 5 bases, with 15 bases separating them. CDR3 length equals 14 residues. CDR3 loop: CASTLGGSNNEQFF. The CDR3 DNA follows: TGTGCCAGCACCCTAGGGGGGTCGAACAATGAGCAGTTCTTC.

The rearrangement links TRBV4-1 to TRBJ2-1, with 10 bases identical to TRBD2. J was trimmed by 2 bases and V by 3 bases; bases with no gene match: 4. In germline, CDR1 is MGHRA, CDR2 YSYEKL. The CDR3 consists of 16 residues. The CDR3 here is CASSHLAGGAYNEQFF. Here the CDR3 DNA reads TGCGCCAGCAGCCATTTAGCGGGAGGTGCCTACAATGAGCAGTTCTTC.

J is TRBJ2-2 and V is TRBV5-1; D unresolved. Trimming stripped 1 base from V and 3 bases from J, with 16 bases between. Germline V gene lookup returns CDR1 SGHRS and CDR2 YFSETQ. There are 17 residues in the CDR3. The CDR3 bases are TGCGCCAGCAGCTTGAGAAGGGCCTACGCCGACACCGGGGAGCTGTTTTTT. Amino acid sequence: CASSLRRAYADTGELFF.

This clone showed up just once. The chain combines TRBV27 with TRBJ2-2, with 10 positions matching TRBD2. Per germline, CDR1 MNHEY and CDR2 SMNVEV (reference sequence). The CDR3 consists of 19 residues. The trim removed 0 bases at V and 3 bases at J, leaving 10 bases unmatched. CDR3 protein: CASSLSLAGAIGDTGELFF. The CDR3 DNA reads TGTGCCAGCAGTTTATCCCTAGCGGGGGCTATCGGCGACACCGGGGAGCTGTTTTTT.

This clone appeared a single time. The V and J genes are TRBV15 and TRBJ2-3; D uncertain. V dropped 5 bases and J dropped 6 bases, with 9 bases sitting between them. This CDR3 has 12 residues. Looked up from germline, CDR1 is LNHNV and CDR2 is YYDKDF (reference sequence). The CDR3 loop reads CATSSPPDTQYF. CDR3 coding DNA: TGTGCCACCAGCTCACCCCCGGATACGCAGTATTTT.

The CDR3 loop reads CASSQERYSNQPQHF. The CDR3 DNA reads as TGTGCCAGCAGCCAAGAGAGGTATAGCAATCAGCCCCAGCATTTT. The J gene is TRBJ1-5, the V gene TRBV4-2; D is uncertain. This CDR3 region has 15 residues. Germline CDR1 is LGHNA and CDR2 is YNFKEQ. V was shortened by 0 bases and J by 0 bases, with 6 bases between the two germline ends.

This clone was detected once. The V gene is TRBV5-5, the J gene TRBJ1-1; D is undetermined. Germline-derived CDR1 and CDR2 are SGHKS and YYEKEE (reference sequence). This CDR3 contains 12 residues. Trimming stripped 5 bases from V and 1 base from J, with 6 bases between. CDR3 DNA: TGTGCCAGCAGTGAGGAGAACACTGAAGCTTTCTTT. Translating it yields CASSEENTEAFF.